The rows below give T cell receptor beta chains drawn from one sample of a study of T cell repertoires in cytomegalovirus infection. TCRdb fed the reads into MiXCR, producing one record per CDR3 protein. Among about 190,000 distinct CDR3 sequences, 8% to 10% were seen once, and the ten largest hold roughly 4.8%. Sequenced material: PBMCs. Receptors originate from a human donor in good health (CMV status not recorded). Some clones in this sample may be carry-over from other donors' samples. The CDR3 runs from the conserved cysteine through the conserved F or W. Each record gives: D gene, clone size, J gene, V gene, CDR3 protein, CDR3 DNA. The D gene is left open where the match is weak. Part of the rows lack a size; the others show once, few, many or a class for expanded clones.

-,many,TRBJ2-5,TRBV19,CASSIASRYETQYF,TGTGCCAGTAGTATCGCCAGTCGGTACGAGACCCAGTACTTC
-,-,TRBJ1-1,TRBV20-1,CSAPRGSGYTEAFF,TGCAGTGCCCCCCGCGGGTCGGGGTACACTGAAGCTTTCTTT
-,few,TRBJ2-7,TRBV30,CAWSVLDYAGSRPEQYF,TGTGCCTGGAGTGTACTTGACTATGCGGGGTCGAGACCCGAGCAGTACTTC
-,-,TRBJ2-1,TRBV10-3,CAISESWQSSYNEQFF,TGTGCCATCAGTGAGTCGTGGCAGAGCTCCTACAATGAGCAGTTCTTC
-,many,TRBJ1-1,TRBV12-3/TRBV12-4,CASSLGENTEAFF,TGTGCCAGCAGTTTAGGCGAGAACACTGAAGCTTTCTTT
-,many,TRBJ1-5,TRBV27,CASSAGTISNQPQHF,TGTGCCAGCAGTGCCGGGACAATTAGCAATCAGCCCCAGCATTTT
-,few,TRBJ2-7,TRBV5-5,CASSLFPEAAYEQYF,TGTGCCAGCAGCTTGTTCCCGGAAGCGGCCTACGAGCAGTACTTC
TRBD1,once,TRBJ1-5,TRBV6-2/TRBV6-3,CASSRQGGENQPQHF,TGTGCCAGCAGCCGACAGGGGGGTGAGAATCAGCCCCAGCATTTT
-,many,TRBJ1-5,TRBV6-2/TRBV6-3,CASSSAAGMHF,TGTGCCAGCAGCTCCGCGGCAGGGATGCATTTT
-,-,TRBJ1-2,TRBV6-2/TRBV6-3,CASSQDSPNYGYTF,TGTGCCAGCAGTCAGGACAGCCCGAACTATGGCTACACCTTC
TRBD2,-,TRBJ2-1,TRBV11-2,CASSPRTSGSRNEQFF,TGTGCCAGCAGCCCCCGCACTAGCGGGAGTCGCAATGAGCAGTTCTTC
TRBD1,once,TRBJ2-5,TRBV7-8,CASSFGQEETQYF,TGTGCCAGCAGCTTCGGACAGGAAGAGACCCAGTACTTC
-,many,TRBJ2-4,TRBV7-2,CASSFLTGLAKNIQYF,TGTGCCAGCAGCTTTTTGACAGGATTAGCCAAAAACATTCAGTACTTC
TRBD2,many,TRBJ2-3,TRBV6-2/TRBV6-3,CASRPLAGGSTDTQYF,TGTGCCAGCAGACCCTTAGCGGGAGGAAGCACAGATACGCAGTATTTT
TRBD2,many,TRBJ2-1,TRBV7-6,CASSLAGAYEQFF,TGTGCCAGCAGCCTAGCGGGAGCCTATGAGCAGTTCTTC
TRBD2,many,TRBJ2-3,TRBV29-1,CGHEAGGLTDTQYF,TGCGGACATGAAGCGGGGGGCCTCACAGATACGCAGTATTTT
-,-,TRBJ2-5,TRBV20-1,CSASGLVEAETQYF,TGCAGTGCTAGTGGTCTGGTGGAAGCAGAGACCCAGTACTTC
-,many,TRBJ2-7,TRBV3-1,CASSSGGPYEQYF,TGTGCCAGCAGCAGTGGAGGTCCCTACGAGCAGTACTTC
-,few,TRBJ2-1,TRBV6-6,CAIRGEYYNEQFF,TGTGCCATCAGGGGGGAATACTACAATGAGCAGTTCTTC
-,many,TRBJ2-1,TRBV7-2,CASGGSAFGEQFF,TGTGCCAGCGGGGGAAGCGCCTTCGGTGAGCAGTTCTTC
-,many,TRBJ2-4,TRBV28,CASSAPAFQAKNIQYF,TGTGCCAGCAGTGCGCCCGCGTTCCAAGCCAAAAACATTCAGTACTTC
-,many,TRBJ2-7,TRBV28,CATYAGSSYEQYF,TGTGCCACCTACGCGGGAAGCTCCTACGAGCAGTACTTC
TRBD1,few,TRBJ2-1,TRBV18,CASSPGQGVYNEQFF,TGTGCCAGCTCACCTGGACAGGGGGTCTACAATGAGCAGTTCTTC
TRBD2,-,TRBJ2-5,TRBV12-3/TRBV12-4,CASTRAGVLETQYF,TGTGCCAGCACGCGGGCGGGGGTCCTTGAGACCCAGTACTTC
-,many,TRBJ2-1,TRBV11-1,CASSLRRAQPGDEQFF,TGTGCCAGCAGCTTACGGCGGGCCCAACCCGGGGATGAGCAGTTCTTC
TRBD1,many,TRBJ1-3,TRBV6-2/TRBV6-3,CASFGPGTASGNTIYF,TGTGCCAGCTTCGGACCCGGGACAGCCTCTGGAAACACCATATATTTT
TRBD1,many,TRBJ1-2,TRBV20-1,CSARGGGGYGYTF,TGCAGTGCTAGAGGAGGGGGCGGCTATGGCTACACCTTC
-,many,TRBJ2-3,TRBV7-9,CASSFYRTADTQYF,TGTGCCAGCAGCTTCTACCGGACAGCAGATACGCAGTATTTT
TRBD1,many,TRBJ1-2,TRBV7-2,CASSLVSGGSYGYTF,TGTGCCAGCAGCTTAGTGTCAGGGGGGAGCTATGGCTACACCTTC
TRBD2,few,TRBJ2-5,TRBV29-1,CSVEPPSSGAGETQYF,TGCAGCGTTGAGCCCCCTTCTAGCGGGGCGGGGGAGACCCAGTACTTC
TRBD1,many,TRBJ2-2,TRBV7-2,CASSNRGRSGELFF,TGTGCCAGCAGTAACAGGGGGCGCAGCGGGGAGCTGTTTTTT
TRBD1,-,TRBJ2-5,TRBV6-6,CASRNTGGQETQYF,TGTGCCAGCAGAAATACAGGGGGACAAGAGACCCAGTACTTC
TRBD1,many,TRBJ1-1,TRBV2,CASSSLSWTGGSGNTEAFF,TGTGCCAGCAGTAGCTTGTCCTGGACAGGGGGAAGTGGGAACACTGAAGCTTTCTTT
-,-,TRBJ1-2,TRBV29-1,CSVEGGGNYGYTF,TGCAGCGTTGAAGGGGGCGGGAACTATGGCTACACCTTC
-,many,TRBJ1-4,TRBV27,CASSLEGDEKLFF,TGTGCCAGCAGTTTAGAAGGGGACGAAAAACTGTTTTTT
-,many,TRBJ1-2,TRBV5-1,CASSLASNYGYTF,TGCGCCAGCAGCTTGGCCAGTAACTATGGCTACACCTTC
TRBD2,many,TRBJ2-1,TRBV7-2,CASSFLSGGAHEQFF,TGTGCCAGCAGCTTTCTTAGCGGGGGGGCGCATGAGCAGTTCTTC
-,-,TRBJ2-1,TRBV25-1,CASSGGGRAAYNEQFF,TGTGCCAGCAGTGGCGGGGGCCGAGCGGCCTACAATGAGCAGTTCTTC
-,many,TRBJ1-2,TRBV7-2,CASSSSPSNYGYTF,TGTGCCAGCAGCTCCTCCCCCAGTAACTATGGCTACACCTTC
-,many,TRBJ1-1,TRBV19,CASSQTGLVTEAFF,TGTGCCAGTAGTCAAACAGGGCTAGTGACTGAAGCTTTCTTT
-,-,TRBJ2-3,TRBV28,CASSSSKDTQYF,TGTGCCAGCAGTTCCTCCAAAGATACGCAGTATTTT
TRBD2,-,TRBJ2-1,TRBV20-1,CSAKGLDELNEQFF,TGCAGTGCTAAAGGACTAGATGAATTGAATGAGCAGTTCTTC
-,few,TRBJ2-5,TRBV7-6,CASSSAGQTQYF,TGTGCCAGCAGCTCCGCCGGACAGACCCAGTACTTC
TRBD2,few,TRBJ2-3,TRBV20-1,CSAGGTTLTDTQYF,TGCAGTGCTGGCGGGACTACCCTCACAGATACGCAGTATTTT
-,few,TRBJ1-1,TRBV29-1,CSVDSGRLKEAFF,TGCAGCGTTGATTCGGGGCGCTTAAAGGAAGCTTTCTTT
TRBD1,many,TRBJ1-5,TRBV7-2,CASSLRTGINQPQHF,TGTGCCAGCAGCCTCAGGACAGGCATCAATCAGCCCCAGCATTTT
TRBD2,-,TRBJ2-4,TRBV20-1,CSARILAGLVQYF,TGCAGTGCTAGAATACTAGCGGGACTCGTTCAGTACTTC
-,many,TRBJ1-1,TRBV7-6,CASSFFGGEAFF,TGTGCCAGCAGCTTCTTCGGTGGTGAAGCTTTCTTT
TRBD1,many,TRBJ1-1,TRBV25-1,CASSTGWTEAFF,TGTGCCAGCTCGACAGGGTGGACTGAAGCTTTCTTT
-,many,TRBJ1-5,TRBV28,CASSLITEGNQPQHF,TGTGCCAGCAGTTTAATTACAGAGGGCAATCAGCCCCAGCATTTT
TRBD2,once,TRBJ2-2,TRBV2,CASRGLAGGPSGELFF,TGTGCCAGCAGAGGACTAGCGGGAGGGCCCTCCGGGGAGCTGTTTTTT
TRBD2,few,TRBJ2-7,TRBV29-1,CSVEASGEVEYEQYF,TGCAGCGTTGAAGCGAGCGGGGAGGTAGAGTACGAGCAGTACTTC
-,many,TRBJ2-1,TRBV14,CASSQSRGTWSSYNEQFF,TGTGCCAGCAGCCAAAGTAGGGGGACTTGGAGCTCCTACAATGAGCAGTTCTTC
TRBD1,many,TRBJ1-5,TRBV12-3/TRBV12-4,CASSPFGLGQGVNQPQHF,TGTGCCAGCAGCCCCTTCGGCTTGGGACAGGGAGTCAATCAGCCCCAGCATTTT
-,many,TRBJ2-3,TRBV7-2,CASSLSSLSHTQYF,TGTGCCAGCAGCCTATCAAGTCTCTCCCATACGCAGTATTTT
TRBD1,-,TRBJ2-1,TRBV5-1,CASSRMGQIEQFF,TGCGCCAGCAGCAGAATGGGACAGATTGAGCAGTTCTTC
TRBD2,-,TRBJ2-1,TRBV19,CASSGRTSGYNEQFF,TGTGCCAGTAGTGGAAGGACTAGCGGGTACAATGAGCAGTTCTTC